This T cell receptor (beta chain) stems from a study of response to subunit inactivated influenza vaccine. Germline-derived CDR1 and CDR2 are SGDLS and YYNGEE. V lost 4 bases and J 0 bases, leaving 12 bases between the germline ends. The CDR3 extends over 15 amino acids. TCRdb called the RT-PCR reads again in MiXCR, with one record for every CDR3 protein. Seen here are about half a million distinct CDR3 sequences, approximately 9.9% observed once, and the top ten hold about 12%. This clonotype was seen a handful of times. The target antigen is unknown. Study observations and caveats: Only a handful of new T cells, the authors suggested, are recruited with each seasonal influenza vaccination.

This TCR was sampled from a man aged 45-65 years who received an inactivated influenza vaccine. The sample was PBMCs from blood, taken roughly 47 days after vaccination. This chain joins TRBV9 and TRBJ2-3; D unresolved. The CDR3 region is CASSPGPLSTDTQYF. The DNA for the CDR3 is TGTGCCAGCAGCCCCGGACCGTTAAGCACAGATACGCAGTATTTT.